The 17 T cell receptor beta chains given below trace back to one sample, sequenced in a study of T cell repertoires in cytomegalovirus infection. In TCRdb, the reads were re-called with MiXCR into one record per CDR3 protein. The sample lists about 740,000 distinct CDR3 sequences, under 40% seen once, with around 2.8% in the top ten. Sequences were obtained from PBMCs. These receptors were collected from a human donor in good health (CMV status not recorded). Some clones in this sample may be carry-over from other donors' samples.

This clonotype appeared a few times. The chain links TRBV19 to TRBJ1-6, with 9 positions matching TRBD1. This CDR3 region has 14 residues. Trimming cost V 3 bases and J 9 bases; bases outside gene matches: 3. Germline lookup yields CDR1 LNHDA and CDR2 SQIVND (reference sequence). CDR3 coding DNA: TGTGCCAGTAGTATTCCGGGACAGGGTTCACCCCTCCACTTT. It is translated as CASSIPGQGSPLHF. Filled out from reference TRBV19 and TRBJ1-6, the complete variable domain reads DGGITQSPKYLFRKEGQNVTLSCEQNLNHDAMYWYRQDPGQGLRLIYYSQIVNDFQKGDIAEGYSVSREKKESFPLTVTSAQKNPTAFYLCASSIPGQGSPLHFGNGTRLTVT.

The chain has TRBV7-2 and TRBJ2-3; unclear D gene. This CDR3 region has 15 residues. V lost 1 base and J 2 bases, leaving 10 bases between the germline ends. Germline V gene data show CDR1 as SGHTA and CDR2 as FQGNSA. The CDR3 loop reads CASSLVTSVTDTQYF. CDR3 nucleotides: TGTGCCAGCAGCTTAGTTACGTCGGTCACAGATACGCAGTATTTT.

This clonotype has a count of ten or more. The V call is TRBV7-6, the J call TRBJ2-7; 12 positions agree with TRBD2. CDR1 SGHVS and CDR2 FNYEAQ come from the germline V gene. This CDR3 has 15 amino acids. Unmatched junction bases numbered 7, after V lost 5 bases and J lost 5 bases. CDR3 bases: TGTGCCAGCAGCCTAACGACTAGCGGGAGTGACGAGCAGTACTTC. This encodes CASSLTTSGSDEQYF.

The chain has TRBV20-1 and TRBJ1-5; 9 bases align to TRBD1. Germline assignment: CDR1 DFQATT and CDR2 SNEGSKA (reference sequence). With 7 bases clipped from V and 3 bases from J, the junction kept 4 bases outside the gene matches. CDR3 length equals 13 residues. CDR3 coding DNA: TGCAGTGTAGGGACAGGGAACAATCAGCCCCAGCATTTT. Amino acids: CSVGTGNNQPQHF.

The chain joins TRBV7-2 to TRBJ2-7; D is unresolved. This CDR3 is built from 13 residues. The germline V and J ends were trimmed by 3 bases and 0 bases, with 6 bases remaining between them. Germline loops: CDR1 SGHTA, CDR2 FQGNSA. The CDR3 spells CASSLGFSYEQYF. The CDR3 DNA reads as TGTGCCAGCAGCTTGGGGTTCTCCTACGAGCAGTACTTC. The whole variable domain, remainder taken from reference TRBV7-2 and TRBJ2-7, is GAGVSQSPSNKVTEKGKDVELRCDPISGHTALYWYRQSLGQGLEFLIYFQGNSAPDKSGLPSDRFSAERTGGSVSTLTIQRTQQEDSAVYLCASSLGFSYEQYFGPGTRLTVT.

The chain combines TRBV7-9 with TRBJ2-2, with 12 bases identical to TRBD2. J gave up 7 bases and V 5 bases, and 14 bases lay outside the gene matches. CDR1 SEHNR and CDR2 FQNEAQ come from the germline V gene (reference sequence). The CDR3 extends over 18 amino acids. The CDR3 loop is CASSRGTSGSGHVGELFF. For the CDR3, the DNA is TGTGCCAGCAGCCGCGGGACTAGCGGGTCCGGGCACGTCGGGGAGCTGTTTTTT.

The chain is built from TRBV18 and TRBJ2-3; 9 nucleotides line up with TRBD2. The CDR3 runs 18 residues. Germline trimming cut 1 base from V and 4 bases from J; bases unmatched to any gene: 12. Per germline, CDR1 KGHSH and CDR2 LQKENI. The CDR3 DNA is TGTGCCAGCTCACCACGTCTGATAGCGGGGGCGGCGTCAGATACGCAGTATTTT. Translation gives CASSPRLIAGAASDTQYF. Based on the CDR3 plus reference TRBV18 and TRBJ2-3, the full variable domain is NAGVMQNPRHLVRRRGQEARLRCSPMKGHSHVYWYRQLPEEGLKFMVYLQKENIIDESGMPKERFSAEFPKEGPSILRIQQVVRGDSAAYFCASSPRLIAGAASDTQYFGPGTRLTVL.

The rearrangement links TRBV5-8 to TRBJ2-3; TRBD2 matches 11 bases. After removal of 3 bases from V and 5 bases from J, the junction contained 5 bases not matched to a gene. The CDR3 has 15 residues. The germline CDR1 and CDR2 sequences are SGHTS and YDEGEE. The CDR3 loop reads CASSYPLAGGDTQYF. The DNA of the CDR3 is TGTGCCAGCAGCTACCCGCTAGCGGGAGGAGATACGCAGTATTTT.

In its sample, this clonotype was seen a few times. CDR3 bases: TGTGCCTCGAGCAAGGCACAGAATCAGCCCCAGCATTTT. Protein: CASSKAQNQPQHF. The J gene is TRBJ1-5, the V gene TRBV10-3; D call uncertain. V lost 11 bases, J lost 4 bases, and 15 bases lay in between. Germline-derived CDR1 and CDR2 are ENHRY and SYGVKD. This CDR3 has 13 amino acids.

At least ten counts were recorded for this clonotype. V gene TRBV7-2 combines with J gene TRBJ2-7, with a tentative D call TRBD1 (5 bases). CDR1 and CDR2 from the germline V gene are SGHTA and FQGNSA. The CDR3 contains 14 residues. Trimming stripped 7 bases from V and 2 bases from J, with 15 bases between. The CDR3 DNA is TGTGCCAGCACCTACGGGCAGGGTACCTACGAGCAGTACTTC. Protein product: CASTYGQGTYEQYF.

This clonotype was observed many times. The chain links TRBV7-6 to TRBJ2-5; D is possibly TRBD2 (6 bases). V gave up 1 base and J gave up 1 base, with 13 bases separating them. The CDR3 has 16 amino acids. Germline CDR1 and CDR2: SGHVS and FNYEAQ. The CDR3 DNA sequence: TGTGCCAGCAGCTTAGTTCGGGGGAATCTCCAAGAGACCCAGTACTTC. It codes for CASSLVRGNLQETQYF.

This clonotype was recorded a few times. This chain uses TRBV28 with TRBJ2-1, with 9 bases matching TRBD1. CDR1 is MDHEN and CDR2 is SYDVKM in the germline V gene. CDR3 size: 15 residues. The ends lost 4 bases at V and 1 base at J; junction bases unmatched: 2. For the CDR3, the DNA is TGTGCCAGCAGTTGGGGGACAGGGTCCTACAATGAGCAGTTCTTC. It yields the protein CASSWGTGSYNEQFF.

This clonotype was observed many times. The chain links TRBV7-2 to TRBJ2-1; TRBD1 aligns across 8 bases. Trimming at V came to 6 bases and at J to 1 base, leaving 5 bases not matched to a gene. Germline V CDR1 and CDR2: SGHTA, FQGNSA. CDR3 length: 15 residues. CDR3 sequence (DNA): TGTGCCAGCAGTTCAGACAGGGGTTCCTACAATGAGCAGTTCTTC. Translation gives CASSSDRGSYNEQFF.

This clonotype was counted once. CDR3 amino acids: CASSFRDQTVEQYF. The CDR3 DNA is TGTGCCAGCAGCTTCCGGGACCAGACGGTCGAGCAGTACTTC. The chain recombines TRBV9 with TRBJ2-7; D tentatively fits TRBD1 or TRBD2 (5 bases each). Germline CDR1 reads SGDLS; CDR2 reads YYNGEE. V was shortened by 4 bases and J by 6 bases, with 17 bases between the two germline ends. The CDR3 extends over 14 amino acids.

V is TRBV7-9 and J is TRBJ2-7; D possibly corresponds to TRBD1 (9 bases). CDR3 size: 18 residues. Looked up from germline, CDR1 is SEHNR and CDR2 is FQNEAQ (reference sequence). V was trimmed by 4 bases and J by 3 bases, leaving 25 bases between them. The CDR3 coding sequence is TGTGCCAGCAGCTCACCAACGGGGGGGACAGGGCCCATCTACGAGCAGTACTTC. This translates into CASSSPTGGTGPIYEQYF.

J is TRBJ1-2 and V is TRBV12-5; 8 bases match TRBD1. From germline, CDR1 is LGHNT and CDR2 FRNRAP. The CDR3 runs to 16 residues. Unmatched junction bases numbered 6, after V lost 1 base and J lost 2 bases. CDR3 in amino acids: CASGLAQGASNYGYTF. The CDR3 DNA follows: TGTGCTAGTGGTTTGGCCCAGGGGGCGTCCAACTATGGCTACACCTTC.

This sequence joins TRBV27 and TRBJ1-5; possible D gene TRBD1, 6 bases. Trimming removed 8 bases from V and 7 bases from J, with 18 bases in between. The CDR3 loop spans 14 amino acids. Germline V gene data show CDR1 as MNHEY and CDR2 as SMNVEV (reference sequence). CDR3 in DNA: TGTGCCAGCGGAAAAAGAGGGGGGGAGCAGCCCCAGCATTTT. Protein: CASGKRGGEQPQHF.